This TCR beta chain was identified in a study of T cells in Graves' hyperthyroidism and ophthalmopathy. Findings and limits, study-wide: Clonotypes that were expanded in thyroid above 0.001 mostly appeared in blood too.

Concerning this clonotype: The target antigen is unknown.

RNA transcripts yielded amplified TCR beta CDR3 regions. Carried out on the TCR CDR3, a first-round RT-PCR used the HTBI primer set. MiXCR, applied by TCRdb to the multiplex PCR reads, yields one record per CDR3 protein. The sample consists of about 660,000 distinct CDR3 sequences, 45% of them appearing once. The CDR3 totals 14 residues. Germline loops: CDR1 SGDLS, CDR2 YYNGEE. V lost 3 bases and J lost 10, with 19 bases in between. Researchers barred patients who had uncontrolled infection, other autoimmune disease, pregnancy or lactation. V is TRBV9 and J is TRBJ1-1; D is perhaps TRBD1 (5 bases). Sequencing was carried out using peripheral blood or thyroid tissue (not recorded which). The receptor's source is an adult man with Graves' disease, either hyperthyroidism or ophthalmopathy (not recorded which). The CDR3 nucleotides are TGTGCCAGCAGCGAGTATACCGGGACGGGTCGAGCTTTCTTT. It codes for CASSEYTGTGRAFF.